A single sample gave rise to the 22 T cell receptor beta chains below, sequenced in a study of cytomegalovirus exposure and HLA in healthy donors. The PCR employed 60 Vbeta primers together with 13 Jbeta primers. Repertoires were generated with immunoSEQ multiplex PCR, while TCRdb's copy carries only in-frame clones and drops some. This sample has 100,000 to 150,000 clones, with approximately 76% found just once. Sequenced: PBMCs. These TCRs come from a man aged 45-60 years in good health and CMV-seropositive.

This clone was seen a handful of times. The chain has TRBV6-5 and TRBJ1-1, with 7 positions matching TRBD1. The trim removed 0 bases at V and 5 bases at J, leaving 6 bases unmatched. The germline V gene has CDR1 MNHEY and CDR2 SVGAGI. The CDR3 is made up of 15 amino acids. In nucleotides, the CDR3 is TGTGCCAGCAGTTACTCAGCTGTACAGGGGACTGAAGCTTTCTTT. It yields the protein CASSYSAVQGTEAFF.

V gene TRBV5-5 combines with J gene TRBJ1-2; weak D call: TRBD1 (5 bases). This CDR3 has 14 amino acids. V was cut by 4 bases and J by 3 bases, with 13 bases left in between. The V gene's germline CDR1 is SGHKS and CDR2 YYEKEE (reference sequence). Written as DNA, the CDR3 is TGTGCCAGCAGCCCTTCGGGGGTCGACTATGGCTACACCTTC. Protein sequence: CASSPSGVDYGYTF.

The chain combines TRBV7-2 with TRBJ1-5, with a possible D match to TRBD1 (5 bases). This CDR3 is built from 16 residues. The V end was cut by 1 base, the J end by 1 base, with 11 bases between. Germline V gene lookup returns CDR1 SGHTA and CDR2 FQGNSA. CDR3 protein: CASSLGQQASNQPQHF. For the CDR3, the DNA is TGTGCCAGCAGCTTAGGACAACAGGCGAGCAATCAGCCCCAGCATTTT.

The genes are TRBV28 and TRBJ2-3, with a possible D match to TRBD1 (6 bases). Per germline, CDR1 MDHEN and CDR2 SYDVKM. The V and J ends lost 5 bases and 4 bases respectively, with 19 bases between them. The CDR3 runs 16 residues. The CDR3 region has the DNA TGTGCCAGCAGTCAACTTACAGGGATTGGGTCAGATACGCAGTATTTT. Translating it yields CASSQLTGIGSDTQYF.

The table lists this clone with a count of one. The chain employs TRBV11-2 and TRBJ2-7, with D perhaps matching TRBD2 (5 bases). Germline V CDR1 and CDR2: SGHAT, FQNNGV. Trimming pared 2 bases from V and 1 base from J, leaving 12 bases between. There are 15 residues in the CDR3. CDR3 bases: TGTGCCAGCAGCTTATATCTGGAGGTGTCCTACGAGCAGTACTTC. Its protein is CASSLYLEVSYEQYF.

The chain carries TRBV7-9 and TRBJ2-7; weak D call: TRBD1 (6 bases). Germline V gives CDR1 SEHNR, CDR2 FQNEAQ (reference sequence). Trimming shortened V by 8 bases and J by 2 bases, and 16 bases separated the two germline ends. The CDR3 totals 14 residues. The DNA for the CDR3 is TGTGCCAGCGGCTCGGACAGTAGGCCCTACGAGCAGTACTTC. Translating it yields CASGSDSRPYEQYF.

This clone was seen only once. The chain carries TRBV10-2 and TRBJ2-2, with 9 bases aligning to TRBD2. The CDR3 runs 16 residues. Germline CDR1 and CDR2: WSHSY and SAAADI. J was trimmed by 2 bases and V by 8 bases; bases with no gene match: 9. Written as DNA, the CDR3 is TGCGCCAGCCAATACTTTAGCGGGAGCAACACCGGGGAGCTGTTTTTT. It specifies CASQYFSGSNTGELFF.

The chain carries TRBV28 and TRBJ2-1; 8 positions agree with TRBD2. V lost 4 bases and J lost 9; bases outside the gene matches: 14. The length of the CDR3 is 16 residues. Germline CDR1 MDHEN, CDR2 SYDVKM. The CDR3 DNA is TGTGCCAGCAGTTCCACGGGAGCGGGAGTTGGAATTGAGCAGTTCTTC. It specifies CASSSTGAGVGIEQFF.

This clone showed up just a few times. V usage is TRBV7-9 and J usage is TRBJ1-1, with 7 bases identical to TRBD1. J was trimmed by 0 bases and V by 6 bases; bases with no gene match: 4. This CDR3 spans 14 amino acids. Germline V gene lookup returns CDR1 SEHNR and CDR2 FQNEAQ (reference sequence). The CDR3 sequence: CASRAGTVNTEAFF. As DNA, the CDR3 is TGTGCCAGCAGGGCGGGGACAGTGAACACTGAAGCTTTCTTT.

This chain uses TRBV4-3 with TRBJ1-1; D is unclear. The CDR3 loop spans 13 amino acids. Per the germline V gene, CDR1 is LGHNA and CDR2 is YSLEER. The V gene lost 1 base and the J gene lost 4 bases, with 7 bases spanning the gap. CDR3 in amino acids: CASSQVSGTEAFF. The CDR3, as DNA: TGCGCCAGCAGCCAAGTATCGGGCACTGAAGCTTTCTTT.

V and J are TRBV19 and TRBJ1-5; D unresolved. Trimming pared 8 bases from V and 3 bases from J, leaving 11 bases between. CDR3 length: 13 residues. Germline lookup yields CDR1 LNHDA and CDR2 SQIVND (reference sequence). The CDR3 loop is CASSERHNQPQHF. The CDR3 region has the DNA TGTGCCAGTTCCGAGAGACACAATCAGCCCCAGCATTTT.

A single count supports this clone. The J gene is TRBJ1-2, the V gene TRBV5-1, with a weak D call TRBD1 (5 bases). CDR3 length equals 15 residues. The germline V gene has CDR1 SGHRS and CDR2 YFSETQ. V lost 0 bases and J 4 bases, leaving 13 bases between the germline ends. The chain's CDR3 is CASSLVGGRGYGYTF. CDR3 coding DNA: TGCGCCAGCAGCTTGGTGGGGGGAAGAGGCTATGGCTACACCTTC.

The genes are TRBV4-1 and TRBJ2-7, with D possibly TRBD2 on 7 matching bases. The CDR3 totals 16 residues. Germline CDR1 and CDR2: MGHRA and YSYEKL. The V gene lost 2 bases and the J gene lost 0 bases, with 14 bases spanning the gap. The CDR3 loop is CASSQPYRGGSYEQYF. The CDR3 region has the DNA TGCGCCAGCAGCCAACCTTATAGGGGGGGCTCCTACGAGCAGTACTTC.

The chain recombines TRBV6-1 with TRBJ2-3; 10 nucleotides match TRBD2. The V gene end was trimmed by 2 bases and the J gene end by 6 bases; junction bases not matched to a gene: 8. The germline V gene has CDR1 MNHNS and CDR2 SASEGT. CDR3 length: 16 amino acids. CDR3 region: CASSEPGLADRDTQYF. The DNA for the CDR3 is TGTGCCAGCAGTGAACCCGGACTAGCGGACCGGGATACGCAGTATTTT.

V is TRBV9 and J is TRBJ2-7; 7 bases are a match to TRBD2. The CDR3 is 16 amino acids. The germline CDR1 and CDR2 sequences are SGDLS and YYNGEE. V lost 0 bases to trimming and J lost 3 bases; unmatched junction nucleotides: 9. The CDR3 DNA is TGTGCCAGCAGCGTAGCGGGAGGAGTCCGCAACTACGAGCAGTACTTC. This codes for CASSVAGGVRNYEQYF.

CDR3 region: CASSPQGAGGYEQYF. CDR3 DNA sequence: TGTGCCAGCAGCCCCCAGGGGGCAGGGGGTTACGAGCAGTACTTC. The V call is TRBV7-9, the J call TRBJ2-7; 8 bases map to TRBD1. This CDR3 region has 15 residues. Trimming removed 5 bases from V and 4 bases from J; junction bases left unmatched: 10. CDR1 is SEHNR, CDR2 FQNEAQ, per germline (reference sequence). The full variable domain, its missing parts supplied by reference TRBV7-9 and TRBJ2-7, is DTGVSQNPRHKITKRGQNVTFRCDPISEHNRLYWYRQTLGQGPEFLTYFQNEAQLEKSRLLSDRFSAERPKGSFSTLEIQRTEQGDSAMYLCASSPQGAGGYEQYFGPGTRLTVT.

The CDR3 sequence: CASSLLKTSGSSYEQYF. CDR3 in DNA: TGTGCCAGCAGCCTACTCAAGACTAGCGGGAGCTCCTACGAGCAGTACTTC. The chain joins TRBV11-3 to TRBJ2-7; 12 positions agree with TRBD2. The V segment lost 5 bases and the J segment 0 bases; nucleotides outside the gene matches: 8. Germline lookup yields CDR1 SGHNT and CDR2 YENEEA. The CDR3 contains 17 residues.

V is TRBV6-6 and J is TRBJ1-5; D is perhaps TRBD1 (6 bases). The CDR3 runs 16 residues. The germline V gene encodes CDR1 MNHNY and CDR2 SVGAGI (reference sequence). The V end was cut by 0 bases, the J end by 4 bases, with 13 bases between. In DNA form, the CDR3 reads TGTGCCAGCAGTTACTCCCAAGGACAGTCGAATCAGCCCCAGCATTTT. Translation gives CASSYSQGQSNQPQHF.

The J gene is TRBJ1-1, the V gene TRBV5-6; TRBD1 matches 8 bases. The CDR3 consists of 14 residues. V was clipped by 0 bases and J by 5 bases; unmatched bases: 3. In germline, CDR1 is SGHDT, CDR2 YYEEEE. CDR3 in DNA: TGTGCCAGCAGCTTGGGGACAGGGATTACTGAAGCTTTCTTT. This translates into CASSLGTGITEAFF.

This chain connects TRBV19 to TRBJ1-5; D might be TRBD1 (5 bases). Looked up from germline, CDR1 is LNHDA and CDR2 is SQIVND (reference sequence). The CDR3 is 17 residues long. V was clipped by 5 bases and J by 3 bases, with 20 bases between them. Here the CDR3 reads CASSRSQGRRANQPQHF. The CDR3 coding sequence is TGTGCCAGTAGTCGGTCTCAGGGCAGGAGGGCCAATCAGCCCCAGCATTTT.

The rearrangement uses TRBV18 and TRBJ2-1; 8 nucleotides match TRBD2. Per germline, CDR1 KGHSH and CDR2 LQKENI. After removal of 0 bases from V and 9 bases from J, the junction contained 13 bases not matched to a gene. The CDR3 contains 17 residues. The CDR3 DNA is TGTGCCAGCTCACCACCGTCGGGGGGGAGGGCCTTTGGTGAGCAGTTCTTC. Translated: CASSPPSGGRAFGEQFF.

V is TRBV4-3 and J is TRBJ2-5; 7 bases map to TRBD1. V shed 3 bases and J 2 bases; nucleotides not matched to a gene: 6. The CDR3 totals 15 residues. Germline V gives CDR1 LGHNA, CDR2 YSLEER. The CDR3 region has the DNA TGCGCCAGCAGCCAGTTGACAGGGCAGCAAGAGACCCAGTACTTC. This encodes CASSQLTGQQETQYF.